This TCR beta chain was recorded in a study of neurological immune-mediated disorders. Trimming removed 3 bases at V and 4 bases at J, with 13 bases between. Per the germline V gene, CDR1 is DFQATT and CDR2 is SNEGSKA (reference sequence). This CDR3 comprises 13 residues. Noted time point: technical triplicate 3. PBMCs numbering 2 million and stored at -80 C yielded the unsorted libraries. Template-switch 5'RACE cDNA synthesis added a 10-nucleotide unique molecular identifier. TCRdb reanalysed the 5' RACE reads using MiXCR and keeps one entry per CDR3 protein. The sample holds tens of thousands of distinct CDR3 sequences, approximately 21% seen once.

This receptor was identified in a man aged 55-75 years with HTLV-1-associated myelopathy (HAM/TSP). This chain uses TRBV20-1 with TRBJ2-7; possible D gene TRBD2, 6 bases. Sample: PBMCs. CDR3 coding DNA: TGCAGTGCTAGGCAGGCTAGCGTTTACGAGCAGTACTTC. Translation: CSARQASVYEQYF.